Below, 15 T cell receptor beta chains from the same sample are listed, as sequenced in a study of blood T cell repertoires in COVID-19. The table came from immunoSEQ multiplex PCR; TCRdb's copy has only in-frame clones and leaves some out. The table shows 200,000 to 300,000 clones, with around 89% occurring only once. The material sequenced was peripheral blood. The receptors stem from a woman aged 40 to 55 with acute or convalescent COVID-19.

The V gene is TRBV4-1, the J gene TRBJ1-4, with D perhaps matching TRBD1 (5 bases). CDR3 length: 14 residues. V lost 1 base, J lost 4 bases, and 7 bases lay in between. Germline-derived CDR1 and CDR2 are MGHRA and YSYEKL. CDR3: CASSQGQGNEKLFF. The DNA for the CDR3 is TGCGCCAGCAGCCAAGGGCAGGGTAATGAAAAACTGTTTTTT.

V and J are TRBV18 and TRBJ1-1; the match to TRBD1 covers 9 bases. Germline CDR1 and CDR2: KGHSH and LQKENI. The CDR3 totals 16 residues. V lost 1 base, J lost 6 bases, and 9 bases stayed unmatched. The CDR3 bases are TGTGCCAGCTCACCACGACAGGGGGATCGGGGCGCTGAAGCTTTCTTT. Protein: CASSPRQGDRGAEAFF.

This chain links TRBV12-3 or TRBV12-4 with TRBJ1-1; D gene uncertain. The CDR3 has 11 residues. Trimming left V 5 bases short and J 7 bases short, with 8 bases between. In nucleotides, the CDR3 is TGTGCCAGCAGTATCAGGATTGAAGCTTTCTTT. This gives the protein CASSIRIEAFF.

V and J are TRBV7-8 and TRBJ1-1; D uncertain. The CDR3 consists of 13 residues. V lost 0 bases, J lost 7 bases, and 9 bases lay in between. Germline V gene data show CDR1 as SGHVS and CDR2 as FQNEAQ. CDR3 sequence reads: CASSLAQNYEAFF. CDR3 coding DNA: TGTGCCAGCAGCTTAGCCCAGAATTATGAAGCTTTCTTT.

The chain uses TRBV5-1 and TRBJ1-2; 8 bases agree with TRBD1. The germline gives CDR1 SGHRS, CDR2 YFSETQ. There are 14 residues in the CDR3. Trimming removed 4 bases from V and 4 bases from J; junction bases left unmatched: 6. In nucleotides, the CDR3 is TGCGCCAGCAGCCCGGGGACAGGATTCTATGGCTACACCTTC. Translated, it gives CASSPGTGFYGYTF.

V and J are TRBV5-1 and TRBJ1-4; 8 nucleotides match TRBD1. V lost 5 bases and J lost 3; bases outside the gene matches: 6. Germline CDR1 SGHRS, CDR2 YFSETQ. The CDR3 length is 15 residues. The CDR3 loop reads CASRNTGGANEKLFF. DNA for the CDR3: TGCGCCAGCAGAAATACAGGGGGAGCTAATGAAAAACTGTTTTTT.

The V call is TRBV28, the J call TRBJ1-5; no firm D call. V was cut by 1 base and J by 6 bases, with 10 bases left in between. CDR1 is MDHEN, CDR2 SYDVKM, per germline. This CDR3 is built from 14 residues. This CDR3 is CASSLLIQIQPQHF. Written as DNA, the CDR3 is TGTGCCAGCAGTTTATTAATACAGATTCAGCCCCAGCATTTT.

This chain uses TRBV2 with TRBJ1-4; D possibly corresponds to TRBD1 (6 bases). The CDR3 consists of 14 residues. Looked up from germline, CDR1 is SNHLY and CDR2 is FYNNEI. Deletions cut 6 bases from V and 4 bases from J, with 12 bases between. CDR3 nucleotide sequence: TGTGCCAGCAGCAGGGGCGACGTTAATGAAAAACTGTTTTTT. Residues: CASSRGDVNEKLFF. The variable domain in full, with the rest retrieved from reference TRBV2 and TRBJ1-4, is EPEVTQTPSHQVTQMGQEVILRCVPISNHLYFYWYRQILGQKVEFLVSFYNNEISEKSEIFDDQFSVERPDGSNFTLKIRSTKLEDSAMYFCASSRGDVNEKLFFGSGTQLSVL.

V and J are TRBV29-1 and TRBJ2-2, with D perhaps TRBD2 (6 bases). There are 16 residues in the CDR3. V was shortened by 6 bases and J by 3 bases, with 20 bases between the two germline ends. Germline-derived CDR1 and CDR2 are SQVTM and ANQGSEA. CDR3 sequence (DNA): TGCAGCGTCTCCCCGACCGGGGGTTTGGACACCGGGGAGCTGTTTTTT. The encoded protein is CSVSPTGGLDTGELFF.

The gene calls are TRBV10-3 and TRBJ1-2; 8 nucleotides agree with TRBD1. Germline loops: CDR1 ENHRY, CDR2 SYGVKD. V lost 3 bases and J lost 8; bases outside the gene matches: 5. The CDR3 loop spans 13 amino acids. The CDR3 region is CAISDRGQVGYTF. The DNA for the CDR3 is TGTGCCATCAGTGACAGGGGGCAGGTCGGCTACACCTTC.

The V gene is TRBV3-1 (or the pseudogene TRBV3-2), the J gene TRBJ1-3; D ambiguous. V lost 0 bases to trimming and J lost 5 bases, with 8 bases between them. The CDR3 has 14 residues. CDR1 LGHDT and CDR2 YNNKEL come from the germline V gene (reference sequence). This CDR3 is CASSQDSTRNTIYF. The DNA of the CDR3 is TGTGCCAGCAGCCAAGACTCCACAAGAAACACCATATATTTT.

V is TRBV19 and J is TRBJ2-5; 11 nucleotides agree with TRBD1. V lost 5 bases and J lost 5; bases outside the gene matches: 4. CDR1 LNHDA and CDR2 SQIVND come from the germline V gene (reference sequence). CDR3 length: 14 amino acids. CDR3 residues: CASSRGQGAETQYF. The DNA for the CDR3 is TGTGCCAGTAGTCGAGGACAGGGGGCTGAGACCCAGTACTTC.

The V and J genes are TRBV29-1 and TRBJ1-2; TRBD1 matches 7 bases. The ends lost 5 bases at V and 0 bases at J; junction bases unmatched: 12. CDR1 is SQVTM, CDR2 ANQGSEA, per germline. The CDR3 totals 16 residues. The CDR3 reads CSVYPGQKNPNYGYTF. The DNA of the CDR3 is TGCAGCGTTTACCCGGGACAGAAGAACCCTAACTATGGCTACACCTTC.

This clone was seen a single time. The rearrangement uses TRBV12-3 or TRBV12-4 and TRBJ2-2, with a possible D match to TRBD2 (6 bases). CDR3 length: 12 residues. Trimming pared 6 bases from V and 7 bases from J, leaving 9 bases between. This CDR3 is CASRRGNGELFF. The DNA of the CDR3 is TGTGCCAGCAGGCGGGGCAACGGGGAGCTGTTTTTT.

The J gene is TRBJ2-3, the V gene TRBV5-1; 11 bases are a match to TRBD2. V lost 4 bases and J lost 6; bases outside the gene matches: 7. Looked up from germline, CDR1 is SGHRS and CDR2 is YFSETQ. The CDR3 covers 15 residues. Here the CDR3 DNA reads TGCGCCAGCAGCACGCCGGGACTAGCGGCTGATACGCAGTATTTT. Protein: CASSTPGLAADTQYF.